Each of the 6 T cell receptor beta chains below was sequenced from the same sample in a study of blood T cell repertoires in COVID-19. Data came from immunoSEQ multiplex PCR; TCRdb stores just in-frame clones and leaves some out. This table has 95,000 to 120,000 clones, around 90% appearing once. The sequencing sample was made of peripheral blood. These receptors all come from a woman between 50 and 59 years old with acute or convalescent COVID-19.

The rearrangement uses TRBV30 and TRBJ1-2, with 11 bases identical to TRBD1. Unmatched junction bases numbered 5, after V lost 3 bases and J lost 5 bases. The CDR3 spans 14 residues. CDR1 and CDR2 (germline): GTSNPN, SVGIG (reference sequence). CDR3 DNA: TGTGCCTGGAGCCCGGGGACAGGGGGTTATGGCTACACCTTC. It yields the protein CAWSPGTGGYGYTF. Supplemented by reference TRBV30 and TRBJ1-2, the full variable domain reads SQTIHQWPATLVQPVGSPLSLECTVEGTSNPNLYWYRQAAGRGLQLLFYSVGIGQISSEVPQNLSASRPQDRQFILSSKKLLLSDSGFYLCAWSPGTGGYGYTFGSGTRLTVV.

The chain has TRBV6-5 and TRBJ2-2, with D perhaps matching TRBD1 (6 bases). This CDR3 comprises 14 residues. Trimming shortened V by 5 bases and J by 6 bases, and 13 bases separated the two germline ends. The germline V gene encodes CDR1 MNHEY and CDR2 SVGAGI. The DNA for the CDR3 is TGTGCCAGCAGTAGCCGCGAGGGGGCCGGGGAGCTGTTTTTT. Its protein is CASSSREGAGELFF.

This clone came up a few times. CDR3 sequence: CASIPWGQEGYTF. CDR3 sequence (DNA): TGTGCCAGCATCCCTTGGGGGCAGGAAGGCTACACCTTC. The genes are TRBV7-9 and TRBJ1-2; perhaps TRBD1 as D (6 bases). The germline V gene has CDR1 SEHNR and CDR2 FQNEAQ (reference sequence). The V end lost 7 bases, the J end lost 8 bases, and 17 bases lay between the germline ends. CDR3 size: 13 residues.

The rearrangement joins TRBV14 to TRBJ1-1, with 7 nucleotides matching TRBD1. Germline V CDR1 and CDR2: SGHDN, FVKESK. The CDR3 is 14 residues long. V was pared by 1 base and J by 6 bases, with 5 bases of the junction left unmatched. The CDR3 sequence is CASSQVHRGSEAFF. DNA of the CDR3: TGTGCCAGCAGCCAAGTACACAGGGGATCTGAAGCTTTCTTT.

The chain has TRBV28 and TRBJ2-1; D gene unclear. Trimming took off 4 bases at V and 5 bases at J, with 9 bases between the two ends. The CDR3 spans 13 residues. The V gene's germline CDR1 is MDHEN and CDR2 SYDVKM. The CDR3 loop reads CASSYLQNNEQFF. Written as DNA, the CDR3 is TGTGCCAGCAGTTACCTACAGAACAATGAGCAGTTCTTC.

The chain uses TRBV4-1 and TRBJ1-1, with 7 bases aligning to TRBD1. This CDR3 contains 16 residues. With V trimmed by 0 bases and J by 1 base, 5 bases remained unmatched. Germline CDR1 is MGHRA and CDR2 is YSYEKL. CDR3 coding DNA: TGCGCCAGCAGCCAAGATGGAGGGGGCGCGAACACTGAAGCTTTCTTT. It translates to CASSQDGGGANTEAFF.